This T cell receptor beta chain was profiled in a study of T cell responses to AZD1222 COVID-19 vaccine. Study results and limitations: Donors were mostly white British, more females; clonal diversity possibly underestimated.

Repertoires were generated with immunoSEQ multiplex PCR, while TCRdb's copy carries only in-frame clones and drops some. The profile covers some 130,000 clones, with around four fifths appearing a single time and roughly 3.9% taken by the ten largest. CDR1 is SGHTA, CDR2 FQGNSA, per germline. The CDR3 is made up of 12 amino acids. V lost 4 bases, J lost 4 bases, and 8 bases lay in between. As for this clone: Its antigen remains unknown.

The TCR was taken from an adult in good health. V is TRBV7-2 and J is TRBJ2-7, with D uncertain. This material consisted of peripheral blood, taken on day 0 of AZD1222 vaccination. The CDR3 sequence: CASSSFTYEQYF. The CDR3 bases are TGTGCCAGCAGCTCTTTCACGTACGAGCAGTACTTC.